Shown below are 26 T cell receptor beta chains from a single sample sequenced in a study of CD8+ T cells in alopecia areata. As the sequencing template, cDNA was produced by extracting RNA and reverse transcribing it. Produced via immunoSEQ multiplex PCR; TCRdb's table is partial and in-frame only. The sample lists about 190,000 clones; less than 70% were seen once. Treatment: oral pan-JAK inhibitor, 5-10 mg twice daily. Sequenced here: CD4+ T cells sorted from blood, sampled at approximately week 50, from a patient treated with tofacitinib. The receptors here all came from a human donor with alopecia areata.

V usage is TRBV5-1 and J usage is TRBJ2-7; D is undetermined. V was cut by 2 bases and J by 0 bases, with 6 bases left in between. The CDR3 length is 13 residues. From germline, CDR1 is SGHRS and CDR2 YFSETQ. The CDR3 reads CASSFGDSYEQYF. The CDR3 nucleotides read TGCGCCAGCAGCTTTGGGGACTCCTACGAGCAGTACTTC.

The V gene is TRBV2, the J gene TRBJ1-4; tentative D call: TRBD1 (5 bases). CDR1 is SNHLY, CDR2 FYNNEI, per germline. The V end was cut by 7 bases, the J end by 8 bases, with 14 bases between. CDR3 length: 13 residues. The CDR3 bases are TGTGCCAGCAAGGGGAGGGAATACGAAAAACTGTTTTTT. The encoded protein is CASKGREYEKLFF.

The gene calls are TRBV27 and TRBJ1-1; D is unclear. This CDR3 spans 14 amino acids. The V gene's germline CDR1 is MNHEY and CDR2 SMNVEV (reference sequence). V was trimmed by 1 base and J by 1 base, leaving 7 bases between them. For the CDR3, the DNA is TGTGCCAGCAGTTTATTCTTTGGGAACACTGAAGCTTTCTTT. It codes for CASSLFFGNTEAFF.

The rearrangement joins TRBV4-3 to TRBJ1-2; D is undetermined. V was clipped by 0 bases and J by 2 bases, with 4 bases between them. Germline V gene data show CDR1 as LGHNA and CDR2 as YSLEER. There are 13 residues in the CDR3. The chain's CDR3 is CASSQDLNYGYTF. CDR3 nucleotide sequence: TGCGCCAGCAGCCAAGATTTAAACTATGGCTACACCTTC.

The chain joins TRBV25-1 to TRBJ2-1; 9 bases map to TRBD2. Germline trimming cut 2 bases from V and 0 bases from J; bases unmatched to any gene: 8. Germline lookup yields CDR1 MGHDK and CDR2 SYGVNS. The CDR3 is made up of 18 amino acids. CDR3 DNA: TGTGCCAGCAGTGAACAGCGGGGGGCGCAGAGCTCCTACAATGAGCAGTTCTTC. Residues: CASSEQRGAQSSYNEQFF.

The chain has TRBV6-5 and TRBJ2-5, with D perhaps matching TRBD2 (5 bases). CDR1 and CDR2 from the germline V gene are MNHEY and SVGAGI. V was trimmed by 0 bases and J by 2 bases, leaving 7 bases between them. The CDR3 runs 14 residues. The CDR3 loop reads CASSYSGGQETQYF. CDR3 DNA: TGTGCCAGCAGTTACTCGGGCGGGCAAGAGACCCAGTACTTC.

This rearrangement joins TRBV10-2 to TRBJ2-7, with a weak D call TRBD2 (6 bases). The CDR3 covers 12 residues. The ends were cut back, 6 bases at V and 3 bases at J, with 9 bases in the middle. Germline lookup yields CDR1 WSHSY and CDR2 SAAADI. This chain's CDR3 is CASSRGIYEQYF. The DNA of the CDR3 is TGCGCCAGCAGCCGCGGGATCTACGAGCAGTACTTC.

This chain links TRBV2 with TRBJ1-2; 7 bases align to TRBD1. Germline CDR1 SNHLY, CDR2 FYNNEI. The V segment lost 3 bases and the J segment 10 bases; nucleotides outside the gene matches: 8. This CDR3 has 13 amino acids. The DNA of the CDR3 is TGTGCCAGCAGTGAGAGGGGGCGAGTAGACTACACCTTC. It yields the protein CASSERGRVDYTF.

The chain has TRBV6-5 and TRBJ1-2; D not certain. Germline lookup yields CDR1 MNHEY and CDR2 SVGAGI. The CDR3 is made up of 13 amino acids. The V end was cut by 8 bases, the J end by 0 bases, with 10 bases between. This CDR3 is CASRENTNYGYTF. The CDR3 DNA sequence: TGTGCCAGCCGGGAAAATACTAACTATGGCTACACCTTC.

The chain recombines TRBV29-1 with TRBJ2-5; D might be TRBD1 (6 bases). Per the germline V gene, CDR1 is SQVTM and CDR2 is ANQGSEA. This CDR3 is built from 12 residues. V was shortened by 7 bases and J by 3 bases, with 12 bases between the two germline ends. CDR3 coding DNA: TGCAGCGCCAGGGGTTTGGAAGAGACCCAGTACTTC. Its translation is CSARGLEETQYF.

The V call is TRBV29-1, the J call TRBJ2-1; D is possibly TRBD1 (5 bases). Germline CDR1 and CDR2: SQVTM and ANQGSEA. V was cut by 6 bases and J by 2 bases, with 14 bases left in between. The CDR3 runs to 14 residues. The CDR3 region has the DNA TGCAGCGTCACCAGGACATTTACCTACAATGAGCAGTTCTTC. Translation: CSVTRTFTYNEQFF.

The V and J genes are TRBV6-6 and TRBJ1-5, with D uncertain. This CDR3 comprises 15 residues. Germline CDR1 reads MNHNY; CDR2 reads SVGAGI (reference sequence). Between the trimmed V and J ends, which lost 0 bases and 3 bases, there was a span of 9 bases. CDR3 residues: CASSYSDGANQPQHF. The CDR3 DNA is TGTGCCAGCAGTTACTCCGACGGTGCCAATCAGCCCCAGCATTTT.

V gene TRBV30 combines with J gene TRBJ2-2; 9 bases are a match to TRBD1. With 2 bases clipped from V and 1 base from J, the junction kept 5 bases outside the gene matches. The CDR3 covers 16 residues. CDR1 and CDR2 (germline): GTSNPN, SVGIG (reference sequence). The CDR3 DNA follows: TGTGCCTGGAGTAAGGGGACAGGGTGGAACACCGGGGAGCTGTTTTTT. Encoded protein: CAWSKGTGWNTGELFF.

V and J are TRBV30 and TRBJ2-7, with D perhaps matching TRBD1 (5 bases). Germline-derived CDR1 and CDR2 are GTSNPN and SVGIG (reference sequence). V lost 0 bases to trimming and J lost 1 base, with 10 bases between them. The CDR3 consists of 14 residues. The CDR3: CAWSVGALSYEQYF. DNA for the CDR3: TGTGCCTGGAGTGTTGGGGCCCTTTCCTACGAGCAGTACTTC.

V usage is TRBV10-3 and J usage is TRBJ1-1; D is unclear. The germline V gene has CDR1 ENHRY and CDR2 SYGVKD. Trimming pared 3 bases from V and 3 bases from J, leaving 2 bases between. The CDR3 totals 11 residues. The CDR3 region is CAISDYTEAFF. CDR3 nucleotides: TGTGCCATCAGTGATTACACTGAAGCTTTCTTT.

J is TRBJ2-5 and V is TRBV4-3; TRBD2 might be the D (5 bases). Germline V gene sequence: CDR1 LGHNA, CDR2 YSLEER. V lost 0 bases to trimming and J lost 3 bases, with 11 bases between them. The CDR3 spans 15 residues. The CDR3 is CASSQELGREETQYF. The CDR3 nucleotides read TGCGCCAGCAGCCAAGAGTTGGGGAGAGAAGAGACCCAGTACTTC.

This clone was recorded a few times. The chain links TRBV30 to TRBJ2-1; either TRBD1 or TRBD2 may supply D (6 bases each). The CDR3 totals 14 residues. Germline lookup yields CDR1 GTSNPN and CDR2 SVGIG (reference sequence). V dropped 2 bases and J dropped 6 bases, with 14 bases sitting between them. The CDR3: CAWSRGGPVNEQFF. CDR3 in DNA: TGTGCCTGGAGTAGAGGGGGGCCAGTCAATGAGCAGTTCTTC. Complete variable domain (other parts from reference TRBV30 and TRBJ2-1): SQTIHQWPATLVQPVGSPLSLECTVEGTSNPNLYWYRQAAGRGLQLLFYSVGIGQISSEVPQNLSASRPQDRQFILSSKKLLLSDSGFYLCAWSRGGPVNEQFFGPGTRLTVL.

In this sample, this clone turned up a few times. The gene calls are TRBV19 and TRBJ2-1; maybe TRBD1 (6 bases). The CDR3 contains 15 residues. V was trimmed by 5 bases and J by 7 bases, leaving 18 bases between them. CDR1 and CDR2 from the germline V gene are LNHDA and SQIVND (reference sequence). DNA of the CDR3: TGTGCCAGTAGTTTTTTACTGGGCCAGGGGAATGAGCAGTTCTTC. It codes for CASSFLLGQGNEQFF.

The CDR3 loop reads CSVDTGRVETQYF. In DNA form, the CDR3 reads TGCAGCGTTGATACAGGGCGGGTGGAGACCCAGTACTTC. The J gene is TRBJ2-5, the V gene TRBV29-1; a possible D gene is TRBD1 (6 bases). The CDR3 is 13 amino acids. Trimming took off 3 bases at V and 5 bases at J, with 13 bases between the two ends. In germline, CDR1 is SQVTM, CDR2 ANQGSEA. Variable domain in full (rest from reference TRBV29-1 and TRBJ2-5): SAVISQKPSRDICQRGTSLTIQCQVDSQVTMMFWYRQQPGQSLTLIATANQGSEATYESGFVIDKFPISRPNLTFSTLTVSNMSPEDSSIYLCSVDTGRVETQYFGPGTRLLVL.

The chain carries TRBV21-1 and TRBJ2-1; TRBD2 is taken as the D call from the table, unchecked against the DNA. TRBV21-1 is deemed a pseudogene. This CDR3 has 17 amino acids. CDR3 sequence (DNA): TGTGCCAGCAGCTTCGGGACTAGCGGGGGAAGTCCCAATGAGCAGTTCTTC. It translates to CASSFGTSGGSPNEQFF.

Only a few counts were recorded for this clone. The chain has TRBV5-6 and TRBJ1-2, with TRBD1 as a possible D gene (6 bases). CDR1 SGHDT and CDR2 YYEEEE come from the germline V gene. This CDR3 has 16 residues. V was shortened by 0 bases and J by 1 base, with 13 bases between the two germline ends. For the CDR3, the DNA is TGTGCCAGCAGCTTGGCCCTGGACAGATTTAACTATGGCTACACCTTC. As protein: CASSLALDRFNYGYTF.

V usage is TRBV2 and J usage is TRBJ2-7; D is undetermined. The CDR3 is 14 residues long. V lost 9 bases and J 0 bases, leaving 15 bases between the germline ends. Per the germline V gene, CDR1 is SNHLY and CDR2 is FYNNEI. The CDR3 region is CARRSGGSSYEQYF. The CDR3 coding sequence is TGTGCCAGAAGGAGTGGCGGAAGCTCCTACGAGCAGTACTTC.

The gene calls are TRBV2 and TRBJ2-1, with 7 bases matching TRBD2. The CDR3 length is 17 residues. Germline CDR1 reads SNHLY; CDR2 reads FYNNEI. Trimming cost V 3 bases and J 5 bases; bases outside gene matches: 13. CDR3 residues: CASSETAFSGANNEQFF. The CDR3 DNA reads as TGTGCCAGCAGTGAGACTGCCTTCAGCGGGGCCAACAATGAGCAGTTCTTC.

The chain joins TRBV15 to TRBJ1-4; 7 positions match TRBD1. With V trimmed by 1 base and J by 7 bases, 12 bases remained unmatched. Per germline, CDR1 LNHNV and CDR2 YYDKDF (reference sequence). The CDR3 sequence is 17 residues long. The CDR3 region has the DNA TGTGCCACCAGCAGAGGACAGGGCCAAGGGACATTTGAAAAACTGTTTTTT. Its protein product is CATSRGQGQGTFEKLFF.

On this clone itself: Germline and junction disagree at one end, which may indicate a read error. The CDR3 region has the DNA TGCAGTGCTGGGACTAGCGGGGGGGCGGTCTTC. Protein product: CSAGTSGGAVF. The V and J genes are TRBV20-1 and TRBJ2-7; TRBD2 matches 16 bases. There are 11 residues in the CDR3. Germline CDR1 DFQATT, CDR2 SNEGSKA (reference sequence).

This chain links TRBV30 with TRBJ1-2, with a weak D call TRBD1 (6 bases). The germline V gene has CDR1 GTSNPN and CDR2 SVGIG (reference sequence). The CDR3 is 14 amino acids. V was pared by 4 bases and J by 3 bases, with 15 bases between. CDR3 bases: TGTGCCTGGACAAAGGGATCAGGGGACTATGGCTACACCTTC. Translation: CAWTKGSGDYGYTF.